A single sample gave rise to the 17 T cell receptor beta chains below, sequenced in a study of shared clonotypes between healthy human individuals. Clones were read by immunoSEQ multiplex PCR, and TCRdb kept only the in-frame ones, dropping some. The table lists approximately 2,300,000 clones, around 92% of them singletons. The sequenced material came from naive CD4+ T cells from PBMCs. Subset denoted: CD45RA+ positively selected. The receptors were sampled from a man aged 18 to 30 in good health. Some clones in this sample may be carry-over from other donors' samples.

This rearrangement joins TRBV18 to TRBJ1-2; perhaps TRBD1 as D (6 bases). The CDR3 length is 14 residues. V was clipped by 5 bases and J by 2 bases, with 12 bases between them. Germline values: CDR1 KGHSH, CDR2 LQKENI. CDR3 in amino acids: CASSFQDSNYGYTF. The CDR3 DNA sequence: TGTGCCAGCTCATTTCAGGACAGCAACTATGGCTACACCTTC.

This clone has just a few counts. The genes are TRBV30 and TRBJ2-2; D gene uncertain. This CDR3 is built from 12 residues. Trimming took off 1 base at V and 5 bases at J, with 5 bases between the two ends. In germline, CDR1 is GTSNPN, CDR2 SVGIG (reference sequence). The CDR3 sequence is CAWSALTGELFF. The CDR3 nucleotides are TGTGCCTGGAGTGCCCTAACCGGGGAGCTGTTTTTT.

For this clone: Other DNA sequences in this sample translate to the same CDR3. The chain uses TRBV30 and TRBJ1-5; TRBD1 matches at 8 bases. Germline trimming cut 5 bases from V and 4 bases from J; bases unmatched to any gene: 4. Per the germline V gene, CDR1 is GTSNPN and CDR2 is SVGIG (reference sequence). The CDR3 spans 13 residues. The CDR3 sequence is CAWAGTGNQPQHF. The CDR3 DNA reads as TGTGCCTGGGCCGGGACAGGAAATCAGCCCCAGCATTTT.

V usage is TRBV4-2 and J usage is TRBJ1-2, with 11 positions matching TRBD1. With 4 bases clipped from V and 3 bases from J, the junction kept 13 bases outside the gene matches. The CDR3 is 18 amino acids. Germline CDR1 LGHNA, CDR2 YNFKEQ. The CDR3 loop is CASSRRGDRGSSDYGYTF. Written as DNA, the CDR3 is TGTGCCAGCAGCCGAAGGGGGGACAGGGGGTCCAGTGACTATGGCTACACCTTC.

This clone has a handful of counts. The chain links TRBV28 to TRBJ2-1; 11 bases agree with TRBD2. J gave up 7 bases and V 2 bases, and 1 base lay outside the gene matches. CDR1 is MDHEN, CDR2 SYDVKM, per germline. The CDR3 has 14 residues. The CDR3 spells CASSLPSGRNEQFF. CDR3 DNA sequence: TGTGCCAGCAGTTTACCTAGCGGGAGGAATGAGCAGTTCTTC.

The genes are TRBV11-2 and TRBJ2-4; D not resolved. This CDR3 comprises 11 residues. V shed 5 bases and J shed 7 bases, with 6 bases lying between them. Per germline, CDR1 SGHAT and CDR2 FQNNGV. CDR3 in amino acids: CASSPHNIQYF. In DNA, the CDR3 is TGTGCCAGCAGCCCTCATAACATTCAGTACTTC.

This clone was seen only once. V is TRBV27 and J is TRBJ2-5; possibly TRBD1 for D (5 bases). V lost 5 bases and J 5 bases, leaving 15 bases between the germline ends. This CDR3 is 14 amino acids long. CDR1 and CDR2 from the germline V gene are MNHEY and SMNVEV (reference sequence). Here the CDR3 reads CASSQSLGHETQYF. Here the CDR3 DNA reads TGTGCCAGCAGTCAGAGTTTGGGGCACGAGACCCAGTACTTC.

The gene calls are TRBV11-3 and TRBJ1-1; no reliable D call. This CDR3 contains 13 residues. CDR1 and CDR2 (germline): SGHNT, YENEEA. V lost 4 bases and J lost 7, with 13 bases in between. CDR3 DNA sequence: TGTGCCAGCAGCTCAGGAGATGACGGTGAAGCTTTCTTT. Translating gives CASSSGDDGEAFF.

This chain connects TRBV5-1 to TRBJ2-2, with a tentative D call TRBD1 (6 bases). V was clipped by 4 bases and J by 6 bases, with 13 bases between them. The CDR3 is made up of 14 amino acids. Germline V gives CDR1 SGHRS, CDR2 YFSETQ. CDR3 DNA: TGCGCCAGCAGCACCCAGGGGTTTCCCGGGGAGCTGTTTTTT. Amino acids: CASSTQGFPGELFF. Full variable domain (outside the CDR3, taken from reference TRBV5-1 and TRBJ2-2): KAGVTQTPRYLIKTRGQQVTLSCSPISGHRSVSWYQQTPGQGLQFLFEYFSETQRNKGNFPGRFSGRQFSNSRSEMNVSTLELGDSALYLCASSTQGFPGELFFGEGSRLTVL.

The chain carries TRBV7-3 and TRBJ2-1; D might be TRBD1 or TRBD2, each matching 5 bases. The CDR3 sequence is 16 residues long. Trimming left V 1 base short and J 0 bases short, with 10 bases between. Germline V gene lookup returns CDR1 SGHTA and CDR2 FQGTGA. The CDR3 bases are TGTGCCAGCAGCTTAATCCCCGGGGCCTCCTACAATGAGCAGTTCTTC. Protein product: CASSLIPGASYNEQFF.

V and J are TRBV7-9 and TRBJ2-3, with 10 nucleotides matching TRBD1. There are 14 residues in the CDR3. V trimming: 5 bases; J trimming: 7 bases; junction bases outside the gene matches: 6. Germline V lookup: CDR1 SEHNR, CDR2 FQNEAQ (reference sequence). The CDR3 DNA is TGTGCCAGCAGCACAACGACAGGGGGCAATACGCAGTATTTT. Its translation is CASSTTTGGNTQYF.

The genes are TRBV4-2 and TRBJ1-2, with 9 bases that match TRBD1. J lost 8 bases, V lost 5 bases, and 12 bases had no gene match. This CDR3 has 15 residues. Germline-derived CDR1 and CDR2 are LGHNA and YNFKEQ. This CDR3 reads CASSLQDRGNGGYTF. The CDR3 DNA reads as TGTGCCAGCAGCTTGCAGGACAGGGGCAACGGGGGCTACACCTTC.

CDR3 residues: CASSLWGTSGNNEQFF. DNA for the CDR3: TGTGCCAGCAGCTTATGGGGGACTAGCGGAAACAATGAGCAGTTCTTC. This chain uses TRBV7-2 with TRBJ2-1; 11 bases agree with TRBD2. V was clipped by 2 bases and J by 5 bases; unmatched bases: 5. This CDR3 spans 16 amino acids. Germline loops: CDR1 SGHTA, CDR2 FQGNSA.

The genes are TRBV6-5 and TRBJ2-3; D not resolved. The CDR3 runs to 14 residues. In germline, CDR1 is MNHEY, CDR2 SVGAGI. The V gene lost 6 bases and the J gene lost 0 bases, with 10 bases spanning the gap. CDR3 region: CASRVGPSTDTQYF. The DNA for the CDR3 is TGTGCCAGCAGGGTTGGGCCTAGCACAGATACGCAGTATTTT.

The CDR3 region has the DNA TGTGCCAGCAGCTTAAAAGGGGCGAACACTGAAGCTTTCTTT. This codes for CASSLKGANTEAFF. J is TRBJ1-1 and V is TRBV7-7; D is possibly TRBD1 (5 bases). Germline CDR1 reads SSHAT; CDR2 reads FNYEAQ (reference sequence). Trimming cost V 2 bases and J 1 base, with 8 bases left between them. This CDR3 region has 14 residues.

The chain employs TRBV6-1 and TRBJ1-5, with no clear D. The CDR3 contains 14 residues. CDR1 and CDR2 from the germline V gene are MNHNS and SASEGT. Trimming removed 7 bases from V and 6 bases from J, with 16 bases in between. The CDR3 nucleotides are TGTGCCAGCACCGTGGGAGGGCAAGTTCAGCCCCAGCATTTT. Encoded protein: CASTVGGQVQPQHF.

V usage is TRBV28 and J usage is TRBJ2-7, with 10 bases identical to TRBD2. Germline V gene data show CDR1 as MDHEN and CDR2 as SYDVKM. The CDR3 is 13 residues long. V was clipped by 7 bases and J by 5 bases; unmatched bases: 5. The DNA of the CDR3 is TGTGCCAGCACCACTAGCGGGGCTCACGAGCAGTACTTC. Protein sequence: CASTTSGAHEQYF.